One and the same sample provided the 3 T cell receptor beta chains below, sequenced in a study of post-analysis software for immune sequencing data. Study-wide results and limits: Higher frequency in patients than in controls was seen for roughly five TRBV segments, with TRBV5-6, TRBV5-1 and TRBV20-1 among them.

These receptors are not linked to any known antigen. TCR beta libraries were prepared from cDNA with unique molecular identifiers. TCRdb redid the calling of the PCR reads with MiXCR, one entry per CDR3 protein. This table has roughly 430,000 distinct CDR3 sequences, more than 30% appearing once. The sample comprised blood. The receptor source for this set is a girl aged 2 to 10 with multiple sclerosis.

This chain uses TRBV28 with TRBJ2-3; weak D call: TRBD1 (5 bases). Trimming cost V 8 bases and J 7 bases, with 19 bases left between them. From germline, CDR1 is MDHEN and CDR2 SYDVKM. This CDR3 is built from 14 residues. The CDR3 region is CASGPRAGPHTQYF. The DNA for the CDR3 is TGTGCCAGCGGCCCCAGGGCAGGACCACATACGCAGTATTTT. Variable domain in full (rest from reference TRBV28 and TRBJ2-3): DVKVTQSSRYLVKRTGEKVFLECVQDMDHENMFWYRQDPGLGLRLIYFSYDVKMKEKGDIPEGYSVSREKKERFSLILESASTNQTSMYLCASGPRAGPHTQYFGPGTRLTVL.

A few counts support this clonotype. At one end the junction does not follow the germline gene, possibly because of a read error. The gene calls are TRBV6-5 and TRBJ1-5, with TRBD1 matching 7 bases. Germline CDR1 MNHEY, CDR2 SVGAGI. The CDR3 extends over 18 amino acids. The CDR3 spells CASSYIAPGQGGNQPQHF. CDR3 DNA sequence: TGTGCCAGCAGTTACATCGCCCCGGGGCAGGGGGGCAATCAACCCCAGCATTTT.

The chain uses TRBV29-1 and TRBJ1-2; 8 positions match TRBD1. The CDR3 extends over 13 amino acids. Germline assignment: CDR1 SQVTM and CDR2 ANQGSEA. V dropped 4 bases and J dropped 4; count of bases not matched to a gene: 5. CDR3: CSVGTGLTYGYTF. The CDR3 DNA follows: TGCAGCGTTGGGACAGGGCTAACCTATGGCTACACCTTC.